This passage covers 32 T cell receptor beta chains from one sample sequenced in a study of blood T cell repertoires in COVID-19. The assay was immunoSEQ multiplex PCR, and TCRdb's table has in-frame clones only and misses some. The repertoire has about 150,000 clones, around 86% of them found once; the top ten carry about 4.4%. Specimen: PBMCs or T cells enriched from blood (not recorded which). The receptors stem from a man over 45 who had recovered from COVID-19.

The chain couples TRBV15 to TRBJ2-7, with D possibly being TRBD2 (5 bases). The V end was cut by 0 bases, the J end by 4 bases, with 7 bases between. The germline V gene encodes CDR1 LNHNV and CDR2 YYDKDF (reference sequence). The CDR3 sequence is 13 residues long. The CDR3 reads CATSRDWTYEQYF. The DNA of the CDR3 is TGTGCCACCAGCAGAGATTGGACTTACGAGCAGTACTTC.

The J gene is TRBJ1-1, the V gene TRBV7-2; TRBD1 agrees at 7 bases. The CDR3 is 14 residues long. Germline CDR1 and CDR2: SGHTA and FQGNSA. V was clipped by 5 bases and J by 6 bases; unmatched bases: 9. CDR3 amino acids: CASSVGTVKAEAFF. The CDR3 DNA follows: TGTGCCAGCAGCGTAGGGACAGTGAAGGCTGAAGCTTTCTTT.

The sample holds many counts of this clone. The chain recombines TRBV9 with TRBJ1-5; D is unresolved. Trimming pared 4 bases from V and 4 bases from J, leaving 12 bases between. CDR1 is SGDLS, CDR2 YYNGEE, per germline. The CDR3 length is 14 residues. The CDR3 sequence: CASSPPGFNQPQHF. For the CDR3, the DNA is TGTGCCAGCAGCCCCCCGGGGTTTAATCAGCCCCAGCATTTT.

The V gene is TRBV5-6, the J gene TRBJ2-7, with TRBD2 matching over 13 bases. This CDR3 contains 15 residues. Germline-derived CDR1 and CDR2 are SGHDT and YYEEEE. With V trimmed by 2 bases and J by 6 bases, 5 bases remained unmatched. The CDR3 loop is CASSFRTSGSSEQYF. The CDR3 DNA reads TGTGCCAGCAGCTTTCGGACTAGCGGGAGTAGCGAGCAGTACTTC. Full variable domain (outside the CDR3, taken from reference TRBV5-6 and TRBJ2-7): DAGVTQSPTHLIKTRGQQVTLRCSPKSGHDTVSWYQQALGQGPQFIFQYYEEEERQRGNFPDRFSGHQFPNYSSELNVNALLLGDSALYLCASSFRTSGSSEQYFGPGTRLTVT.

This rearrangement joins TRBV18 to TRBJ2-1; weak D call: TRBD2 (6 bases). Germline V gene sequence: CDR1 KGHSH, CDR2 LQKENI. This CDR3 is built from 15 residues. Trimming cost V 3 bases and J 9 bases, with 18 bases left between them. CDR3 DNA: TGTGCCAGCTCACCCTCGAGACTAGAGGAGATTGAGCAGTTCTTC. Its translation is CASSPSRLEEIEQFF.

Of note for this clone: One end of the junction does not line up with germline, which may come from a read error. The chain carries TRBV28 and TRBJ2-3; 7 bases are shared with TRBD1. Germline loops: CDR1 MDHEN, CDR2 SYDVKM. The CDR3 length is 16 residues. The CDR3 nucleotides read TGTGCCAGCGGTTTCTTACAGGGGAGAGGCCCAGATACGCAGTATTTT. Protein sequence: CASGFLQGRGPDTQYF.

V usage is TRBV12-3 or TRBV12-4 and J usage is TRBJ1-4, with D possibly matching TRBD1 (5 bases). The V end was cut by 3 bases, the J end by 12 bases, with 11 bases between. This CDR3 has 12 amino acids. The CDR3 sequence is CASSLAGGQLFF. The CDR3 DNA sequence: TGTGCCAGCAGTTTGGCGGGGGGTCAACTGTTTTTT.

CDR3 DNA sequence: TGTGCCAGCACCCCAGGGGGTTCGAATAGCAATCAGCCCCAGCATTTT. Amino acids: CASTPGGSNSNQPQHF. J is TRBJ1-5 and V is TRBV21-1; TRBD1 is the table's D call, not checked against the DNA. TRBV21-1 has pseudogene status. CDR3 length equals 16 residues.

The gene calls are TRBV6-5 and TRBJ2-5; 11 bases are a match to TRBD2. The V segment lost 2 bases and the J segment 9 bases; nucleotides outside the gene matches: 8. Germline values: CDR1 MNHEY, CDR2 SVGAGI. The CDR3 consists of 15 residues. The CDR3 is CASSYRTSGSGAQYF. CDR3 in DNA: TGTGCCAGCAGTTACAGGACTAGCGGGTCCGGAGCCCAGTACTTC.

The CDR3 DNA reads TGTGCCTGGAGTGTGTCGGGTGCAGATACGCAGTATTTT. Translation: CAWSVSGADTQYF. V gene TRBV30 combines with J gene TRBJ2-3; D not certain. The ends were cut back, 0 bases at V and 4 bases at J, with 8 bases in the middle. The CDR3 length is 13 residues. Per the germline V gene, CDR1 is GTSNPN and CDR2 is SVGIG (reference sequence).

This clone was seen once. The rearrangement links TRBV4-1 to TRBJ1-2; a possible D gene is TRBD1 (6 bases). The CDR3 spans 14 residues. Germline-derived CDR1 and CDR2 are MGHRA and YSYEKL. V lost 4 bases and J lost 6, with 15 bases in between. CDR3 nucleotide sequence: TGCGCCAGCAGCCTCCACAGGGAAACGGATGGCTACACCTTC. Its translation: CASSLHRETDGYTF.

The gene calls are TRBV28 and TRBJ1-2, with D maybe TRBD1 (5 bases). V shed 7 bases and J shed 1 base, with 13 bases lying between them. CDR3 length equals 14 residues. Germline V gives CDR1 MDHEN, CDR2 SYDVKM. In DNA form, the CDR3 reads TGTGCCAGCATCTCTCCCCAGGGTAACTATGGCTACACCTTC. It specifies CASISPQGNYGYTF.

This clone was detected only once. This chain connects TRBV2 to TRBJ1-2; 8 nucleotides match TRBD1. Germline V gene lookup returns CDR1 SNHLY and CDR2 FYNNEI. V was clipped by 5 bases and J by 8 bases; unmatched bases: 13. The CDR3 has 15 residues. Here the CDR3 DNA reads TGTGCCAGCAGTTCACGCCGGGACAGGATATGGGGCTACACCTTC. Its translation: CASSSRRDRIWGYTF.

CDR3 DNA: TGCAGTGCTAGTGCCAGCGGGGGGAGATATGAGCAGTTCTTC. This sequence encodes CSASASGGRYEQFF. The chain carries TRBV20-1 and TRBJ2-1; 9 bases map to TRBD2. There are 14 residues in the CDR3. Trimming at V came to 3 bases and at J to 8 bases, leaving 8 bases not matched to a gene. Germline CDR1 and CDR2: DFQATT and SNEGSKA (reference sequence).

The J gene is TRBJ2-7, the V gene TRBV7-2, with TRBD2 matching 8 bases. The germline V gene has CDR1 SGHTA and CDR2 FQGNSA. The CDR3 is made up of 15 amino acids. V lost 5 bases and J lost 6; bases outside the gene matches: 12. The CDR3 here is CASSGPGLGCREQYV. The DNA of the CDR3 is TGTGCCAGCAGCGGCCCGGGACTAGGATGTCGCGAGCAGTACGTC.

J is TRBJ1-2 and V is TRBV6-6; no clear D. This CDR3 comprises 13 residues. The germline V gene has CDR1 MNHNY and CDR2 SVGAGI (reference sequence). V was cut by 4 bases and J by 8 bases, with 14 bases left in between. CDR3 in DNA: TGTGCCAGCAGTTCCCCCCAGGAGGGCGGCTACACCTTC. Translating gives CASSSPQEGGYTF.

The CDR3 reads CASSLFAGVYEQYF. DNA for the CDR3: TGTGCCAGCAGTTTATTCGCAGGCGTCTACGAGCAGTACTTC. The genes are TRBV27 and TRBJ2-7; no definite D call. V was shortened by 1 base and J by 3 bases, with 10 bases between the two germline ends. The CDR3 is made up of 14 amino acids. Germline CDR1 and CDR2: MNHEY and SMNVEV (reference sequence).

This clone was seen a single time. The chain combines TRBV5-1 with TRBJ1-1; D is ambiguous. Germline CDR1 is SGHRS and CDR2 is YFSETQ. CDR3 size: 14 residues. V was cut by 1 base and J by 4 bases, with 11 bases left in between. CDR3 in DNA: TGCGCCAGCAGCTTGCTCGGGGAGGGCACTGAAGCTTTCTTT. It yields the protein CASSLLGEGTEAFF.

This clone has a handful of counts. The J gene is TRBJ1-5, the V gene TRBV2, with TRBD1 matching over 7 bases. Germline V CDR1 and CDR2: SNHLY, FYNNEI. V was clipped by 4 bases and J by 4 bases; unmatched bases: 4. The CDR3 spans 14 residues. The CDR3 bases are TGTGCCAGCAGTGCCCCGACAGGGAATCAGCCCCAGCATTTT. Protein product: CASSAPTGNQPQHF.

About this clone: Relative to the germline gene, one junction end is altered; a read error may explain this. The chain's CDR3 is CASSTTGQTNSEAFF. The CDR3 DNA reads as TGCGCCAGCAGCACCACGGGACAGACAAACAGTGAAGCTTTCTTT. The V and J genes are TRBV5-1 and TRBJ1-1; TRBD1 aligns across 7 bases. From germline, CDR1 is SGHRS and CDR2 YFSETQ. This CDR3 is 15 amino acids long.

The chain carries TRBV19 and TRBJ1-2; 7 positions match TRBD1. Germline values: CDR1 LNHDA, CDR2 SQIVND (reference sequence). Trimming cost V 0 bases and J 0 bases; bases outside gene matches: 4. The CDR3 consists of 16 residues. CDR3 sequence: CASSIDLGQTNYGYTF. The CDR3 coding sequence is TGTGCCAGTAGTATAGATTTGGGACAGACTAACTATGGCTACACCTTC.

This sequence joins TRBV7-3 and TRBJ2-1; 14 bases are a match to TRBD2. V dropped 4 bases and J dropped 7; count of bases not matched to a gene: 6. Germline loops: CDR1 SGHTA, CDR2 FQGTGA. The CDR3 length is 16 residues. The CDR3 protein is CASSSSGTSGRNEQFF. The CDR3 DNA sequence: TGTGCCAGCAGCTCCTCCGGGACTAGCGGGAGAAATGAGCAGTTCTTC. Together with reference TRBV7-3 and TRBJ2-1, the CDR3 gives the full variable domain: GAGVSQTPSNKVTEKGKYVELRCDPISGHTALYWYRQSLGQGPEFLIYFQGTGAADDSGLPNDRFFAVRPEGSVSTLKIQRTERGDSAVYLCASSSSGTSGRNEQFFGPGTRLTVL.

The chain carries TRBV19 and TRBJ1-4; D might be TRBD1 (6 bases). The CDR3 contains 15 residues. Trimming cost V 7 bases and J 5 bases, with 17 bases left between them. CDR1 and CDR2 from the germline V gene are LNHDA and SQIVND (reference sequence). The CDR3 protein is CASKTLDRPNEKLFF. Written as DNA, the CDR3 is TGTGCCAGTAAAACTCTCGACAGGCCCAATGAAAAACTGTTTTTT. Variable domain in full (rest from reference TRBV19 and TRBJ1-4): DGGITQSPKYLFRKEGQNVTLSCEQNLNHDAMYWYRQDPGQGLRLIYYSQIVNDFQKGDIAEGYSVSREKKESFPLTVTSAQKNPTAFYLCASKTLDRPNEKLFFGSGTQLSVL.

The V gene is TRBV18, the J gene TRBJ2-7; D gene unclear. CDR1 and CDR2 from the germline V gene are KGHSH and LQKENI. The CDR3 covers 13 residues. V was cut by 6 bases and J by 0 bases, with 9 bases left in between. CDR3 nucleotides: TGTGCCAGCTCCCTGTGGAGCTCCTACGAGCAGTACTTC. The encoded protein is CASSLWSSYEQYF.

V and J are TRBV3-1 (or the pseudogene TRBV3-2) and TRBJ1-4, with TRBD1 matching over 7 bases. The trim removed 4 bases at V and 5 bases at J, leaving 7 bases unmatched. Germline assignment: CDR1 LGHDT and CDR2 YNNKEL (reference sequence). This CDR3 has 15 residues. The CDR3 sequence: CASSRRGTANEKLFF. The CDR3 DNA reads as TGTGCCAGCAGCCGTAGGGGGACAGCAAATGAAAAACTGTTTTTT.

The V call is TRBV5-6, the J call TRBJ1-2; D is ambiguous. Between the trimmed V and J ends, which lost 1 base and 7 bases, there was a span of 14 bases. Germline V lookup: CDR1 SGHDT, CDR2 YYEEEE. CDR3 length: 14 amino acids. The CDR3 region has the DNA TGTGCCAGCAGCTTGTTAGAGGGAATCAGTGGCTACACCTTC. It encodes CASSLLEGISGYTF.

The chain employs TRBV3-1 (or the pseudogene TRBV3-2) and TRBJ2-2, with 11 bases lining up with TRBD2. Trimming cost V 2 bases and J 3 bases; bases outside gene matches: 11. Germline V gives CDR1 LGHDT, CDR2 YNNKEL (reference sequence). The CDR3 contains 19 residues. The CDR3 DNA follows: TGTGCCAGCAGCCAAACAGGTAGCGGGGGGGCGTATTACACCGGGGAGCTGTTTTTT. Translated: CASSQTGSGGAYYTGELFF.

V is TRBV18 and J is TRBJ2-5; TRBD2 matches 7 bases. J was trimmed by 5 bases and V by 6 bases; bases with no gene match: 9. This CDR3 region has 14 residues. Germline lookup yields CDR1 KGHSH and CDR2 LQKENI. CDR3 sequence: CASSPWEGMETQYF. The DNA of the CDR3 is TGTGCCAGCTCCCCATGGGAGGGGATGGAGACCCAGTACTTC.

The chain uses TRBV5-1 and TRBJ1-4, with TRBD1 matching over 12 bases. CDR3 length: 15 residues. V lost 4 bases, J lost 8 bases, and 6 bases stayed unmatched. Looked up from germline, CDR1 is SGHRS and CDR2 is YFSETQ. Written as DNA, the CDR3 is TGCGCCAGCAGCGGCGGGACAGGGGGCTTCGAAAAACTGTTTTTT. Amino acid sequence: CASSGGTGGFEKLFF.

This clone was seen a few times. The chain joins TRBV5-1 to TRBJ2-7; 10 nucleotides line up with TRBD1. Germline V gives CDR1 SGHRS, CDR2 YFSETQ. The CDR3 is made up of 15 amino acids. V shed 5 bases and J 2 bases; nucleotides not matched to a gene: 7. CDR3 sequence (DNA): TGCGCCAGCAGTCCGGGACAGGGGTTAGCCTACGAGCAGTACTTC. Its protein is CASSPGQGLAYEQYF.

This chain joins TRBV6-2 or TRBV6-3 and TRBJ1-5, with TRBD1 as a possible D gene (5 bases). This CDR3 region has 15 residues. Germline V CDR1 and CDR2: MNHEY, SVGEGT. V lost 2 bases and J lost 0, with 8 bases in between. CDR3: CASSYGAVSNQPQHF. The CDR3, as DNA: TGTGCCAGCAGTTACGGGGCAGTTAGCAATCAGCCCCAGCATTTT.

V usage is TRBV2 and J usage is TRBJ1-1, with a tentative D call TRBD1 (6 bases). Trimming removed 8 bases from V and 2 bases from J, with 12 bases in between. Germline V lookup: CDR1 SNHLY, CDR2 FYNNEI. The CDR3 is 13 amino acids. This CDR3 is CASATGLNTEAFF. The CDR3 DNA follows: TGTGCCAGCGCGACAGGCCTAAACACTGAAGCTTTCTTT.